These 5 T cell receptor beta chains were sequenced from one sample in a study of cytomegalovirus exposure and HLA in healthy donors. PCR was performed using 60 Vbeta and 13 Jbeta primers. The method was immunoSEQ multiplex PCR; TCRdb's version includes in-frame clones alone and lacks a portion of them. Of under 150,000 clones in the sample, 70% to 90% were seen once. Sequencing input: PBMCs. These receptors all stem from a boy aged 5-17 years in good health and CMV-seronegative.

The rearrangement joins TRBV18 to TRBJ2-3; 10 nucleotides align to TRBD2. The V gene end was trimmed by 3 bases and the J gene end by 6 bases; junction bases not matched to a gene: 9. This CDR3 region has 16 residues. The germline gives CDR1 KGHSH, CDR2 LQKENI. CDR3 sequence (DNA): TGTGCCAGCTCACCCGGGACTAGCGCTTACACGGATACGCAGTATTTT. This gives the protein CASSPGTSAYTDTQYF.

The V gene is TRBV4-3, the J gene TRBJ2-5, with 8 nucleotides matching TRBD1. With the DNA end fitting TRBJ2-7 better, the J assignment may be wrong. Germline CDR1 reads LGHNA; CDR2 reads YSLEER. CDR3 length equals 16 residues. The CDR3 spells CASSQRVAQGAHEQYF. The DNA for the CDR3 is TGCGCCAGCAGCCAAAGAGTGGCCCAGGGGGCTCACGAGCAGTACTTC.

The CDR3 DNA reads as TGTGCCAGCAGCTTCCTCGGACAGGGGGGTAACACCGGGGAGCTGTTTTTT. Protein sequence: CASSFLGQGGNTGELFF. The gene calls are TRBV7-9 and TRBJ2-2; 10 bases align to TRBD1. With 3 bases clipped from V and 2 bases from J, the junction kept 6 bases outside the gene matches. The CDR3 is 17 amino acids. Germline V CDR1 and CDR2: SEHNR, FQNEAQ (reference sequence). The variable domain in full, with the rest retrieved from reference TRBV7-9 and TRBJ2-2, is DTGVSQNPRHKITKRGQNVTFRCDPISEHNRLYWYRQTLGQGPEFLTYFQNEAQLEKSRLLSDRFSAERPKGSFSTLEIQRTEQGDSAMYLCASSFLGQGGNTGELFFGEGSRLTVL.

The J gene is TRBJ2-2, the V gene TRBV9; 9 nucleotides match TRBD2. Germline loops: CDR1 SGDLS, CDR2 YYNGEE. V shed 2 bases and J 7 bases; nucleotides not matched to a gene: 12. The CDR3 totals 17 residues. As DNA, the CDR3 is TGTGCCAGCAGCGTTGGTAGCGGGAGTACTAGCATCGGGGAGCTGTTTTTT. This translates into CASSVGSGSTSIGELFF.

The chain combines TRBV7-9 with TRBJ1-2, with D possibly TRBD1 on 6 matching bases. Germline V lookup: CDR1 SEHNR, CDR2 FQNEAQ (reference sequence). Between the trimmed V and J ends, which lost 5 bases and 8 bases, there was a span of 18 bases. The CDR3 contains 14 residues. The CDR3 loop is CASSASGTHKGYTF. In nucleotides, the CDR3 is TGTGCCAGCAGCGCTTCCGGGACACATAAAGGCTACACCTTC.